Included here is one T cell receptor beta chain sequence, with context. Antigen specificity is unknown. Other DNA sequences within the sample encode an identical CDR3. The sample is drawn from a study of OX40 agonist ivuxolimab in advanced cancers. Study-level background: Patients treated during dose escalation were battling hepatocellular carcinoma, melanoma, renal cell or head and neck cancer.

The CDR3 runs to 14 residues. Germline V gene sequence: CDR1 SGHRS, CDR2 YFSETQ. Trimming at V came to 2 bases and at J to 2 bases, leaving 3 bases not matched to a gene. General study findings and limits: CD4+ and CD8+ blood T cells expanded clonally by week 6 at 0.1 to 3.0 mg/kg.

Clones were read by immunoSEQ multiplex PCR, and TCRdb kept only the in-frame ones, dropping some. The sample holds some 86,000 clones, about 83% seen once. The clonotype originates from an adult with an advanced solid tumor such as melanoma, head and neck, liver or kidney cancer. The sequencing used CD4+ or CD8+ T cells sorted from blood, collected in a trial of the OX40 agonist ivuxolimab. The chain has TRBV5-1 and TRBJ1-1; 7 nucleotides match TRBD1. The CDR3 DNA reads TGCGCCAGCAGCTTACAGGGGACAAACACTGAAGCTTTCTTT. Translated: CASSLQGTNTEAFF.